Following are 3 T cell receptor beta chains from one sample sequenced in a study of T-cell memory formation after mild COVID-19 listed by TCRdb under 2021. Receptor libraries were prepared by 5' RACE. Sequencing instrument: Illumina NovaSeq 6000. Using fastp trimming at Q25 and MiXCR clonotype assembly, TCRdb reanalyzed the public sequencing data and kept in-frame beta chains. Rows with a matching CDR3 protein are joined into one entry that keeps the most common DNA and genes. The sample table records approximately 340,000 distinct CDR3 sequences; around 15% of these occur just once. The ten top clones hold about a fifth of the sample. Sequencing input: PBMCs or a T cell subset sorted from them (not recorded which). The receptors come from a man between 18 and 35 years old who had mild COVID-19 (a few samples of this study predate the infection). The sample titles of this study are shuffled in the database, so cell type and time point are left out; the donor was told from shared clones.

This clonotype was observed a handful of times. The chain joins TRBV14 to TRBJ1-3; 9 bases are a match to TRBD1. CDR1 and CDR2 from the germline V gene are SGHDN and FVKESK. V lost 5 bases and J lost 0; bases outside the gene matches: 2. CDR3 length: 15 amino acids. The CDR3 loop is CASSKQGASGNTIYF. In DNA, the CDR3 is TGTGCCAGCAGCAAACAGGGGGCCTCTGGAAACACCATATATTTT.

This clonotype occurred a few times. J is TRBJ1-5 and V is TRBV12-3 or TRBV12-4; D remains unclear. This CDR3 has 12 residues. Trimming left V 4 bases short and J 9 bases short, with 10 bases between. The CDR3 reads CASSSVRTPQHF. The CDR3 nucleotides read TGTGCCAGCAGTTCGGTCAGGACGCCCCAGCATTTT.

The rearrangement joins TRBV6-5 to TRBJ2-5; 7 nucleotides align to TRBD2. The CDR3 has 14 residues. V lost 8 bases to trimming and J lost 6 bases; unmatched junction nucleotides: 12. The germline V gene encodes CDR1 MNHEY and CDR2 SVGAGI. The CDR3, as DNA: TGTGCCAGCGGGACCCGGCTAGCGGCGAAGACCCAGTACTTC. This gives the protein CASGTRLAAKTQYF.